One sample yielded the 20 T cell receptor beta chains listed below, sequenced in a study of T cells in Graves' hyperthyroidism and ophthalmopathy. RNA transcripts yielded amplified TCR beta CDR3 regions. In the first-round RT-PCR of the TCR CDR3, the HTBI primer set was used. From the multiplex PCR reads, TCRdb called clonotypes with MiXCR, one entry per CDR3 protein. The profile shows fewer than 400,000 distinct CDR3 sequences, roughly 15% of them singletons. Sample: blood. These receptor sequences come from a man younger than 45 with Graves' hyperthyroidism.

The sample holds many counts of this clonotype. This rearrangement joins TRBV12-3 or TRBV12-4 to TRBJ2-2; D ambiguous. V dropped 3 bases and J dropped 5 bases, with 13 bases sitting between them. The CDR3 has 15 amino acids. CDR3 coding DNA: TGTGCCAGCAGTTTTGATCCCGTGGGGACCGGGGAGCTGTTTTTT. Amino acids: CASSFDPVGTGELFF.

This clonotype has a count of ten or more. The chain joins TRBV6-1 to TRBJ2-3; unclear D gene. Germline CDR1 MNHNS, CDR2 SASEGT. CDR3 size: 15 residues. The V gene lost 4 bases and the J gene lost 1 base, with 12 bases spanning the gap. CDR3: CASSVSHQRTDTQYF. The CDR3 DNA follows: TGTGCCAGCAGTGTTAGTCATCAGCGCACAGATACGCAGTATTTT.

The CDR3 here is CASTPGLGTDTQYF. CDR3 sequence (DNA): TGTGCCAGCACCCCGGGACTAGGCACAGATACGCAGTATTTT. The V gene is TRBV6-1, the J gene TRBJ2-3; 8 bases are a match to TRBD2. The CDR3 extends over 14 amino acids. Germline V lookup: CDR1 MNHNS, CDR2 SASEGT. The ends lost 7 bases at V and 1 base at J; junction bases unmatched: 4.

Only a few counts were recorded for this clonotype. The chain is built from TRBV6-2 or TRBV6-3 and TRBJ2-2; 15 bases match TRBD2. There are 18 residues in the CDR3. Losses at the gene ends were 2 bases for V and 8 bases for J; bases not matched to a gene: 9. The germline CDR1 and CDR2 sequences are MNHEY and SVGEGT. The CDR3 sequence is CASSYRGTSGRTGGELFF. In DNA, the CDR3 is TGTGCCAGCAGTTACCGCGGGACTAGCGGGAGGACTGGGGGGGAGCTGTTTTTT.

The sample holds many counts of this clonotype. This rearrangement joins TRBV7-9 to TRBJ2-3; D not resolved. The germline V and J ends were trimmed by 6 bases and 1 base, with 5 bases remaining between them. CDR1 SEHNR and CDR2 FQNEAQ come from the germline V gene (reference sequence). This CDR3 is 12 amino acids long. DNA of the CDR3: TGTGCCAGCAGTGTCGGCACAGATACGCAGTATTTT. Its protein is CASSVGTDTQYF.

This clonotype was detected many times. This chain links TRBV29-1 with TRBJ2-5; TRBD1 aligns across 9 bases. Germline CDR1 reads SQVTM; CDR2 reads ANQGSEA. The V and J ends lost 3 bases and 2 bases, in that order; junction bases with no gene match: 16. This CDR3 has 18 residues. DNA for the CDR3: TGCAGCGTTGATCTTTGGGGCCAGACAGGGGGGGGTCAAGAGACCCAGTACTTC. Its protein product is CSVDLWGQTGGGQETQYF.

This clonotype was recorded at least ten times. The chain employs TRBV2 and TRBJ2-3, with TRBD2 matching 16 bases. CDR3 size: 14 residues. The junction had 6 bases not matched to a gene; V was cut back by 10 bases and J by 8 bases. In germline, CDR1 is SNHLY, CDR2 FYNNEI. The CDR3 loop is CANPGLAGGSTQYF. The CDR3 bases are TGTGCCAATCCGGGACTAGCGGGGGGGAGTACGCAGTATTTT.

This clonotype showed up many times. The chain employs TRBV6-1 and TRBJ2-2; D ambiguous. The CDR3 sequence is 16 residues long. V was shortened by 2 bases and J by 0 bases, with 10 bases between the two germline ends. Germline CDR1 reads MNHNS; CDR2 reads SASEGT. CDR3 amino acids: CASSEIGEANTGELFF. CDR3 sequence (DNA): TGTGCCAGCAGTGAAATCGGAGAGGCGAACACCGGGGAGCTGTTTTTT.

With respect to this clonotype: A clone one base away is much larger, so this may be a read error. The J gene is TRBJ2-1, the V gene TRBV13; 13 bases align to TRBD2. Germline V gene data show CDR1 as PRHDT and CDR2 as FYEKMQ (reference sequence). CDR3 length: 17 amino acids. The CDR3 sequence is CAGSPRTSGSPTNEQFF. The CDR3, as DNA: TGTGCCGGCAGCCCTAGGACTAGCGGGAGCCCCACCAATGAGCAGTTCTTC. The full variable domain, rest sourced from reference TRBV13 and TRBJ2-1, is AAGVIQSPRHLIKEKRETATLKCYPIPRHDTVYWYQQGPGQDPQFLISFYEKMQSDKGSIPDRFSAQQFSDYHSELNMSSLELGDSALYFCAGSPRTSGSPTNEQFFGPGTRLTVL.

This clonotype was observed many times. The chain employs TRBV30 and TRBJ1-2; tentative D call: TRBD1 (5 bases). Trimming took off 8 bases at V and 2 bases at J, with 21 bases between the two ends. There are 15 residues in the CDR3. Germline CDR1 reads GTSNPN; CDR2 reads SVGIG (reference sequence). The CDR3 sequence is CAASGGARQNYGYTF. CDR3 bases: TGTGCCGCATCTGGTGGGGCTCGGCAAAACTATGGCTACACCTTC.

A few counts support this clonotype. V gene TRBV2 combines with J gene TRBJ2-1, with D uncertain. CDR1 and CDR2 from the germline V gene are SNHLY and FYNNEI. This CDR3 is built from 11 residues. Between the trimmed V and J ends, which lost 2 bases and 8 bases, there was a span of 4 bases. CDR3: CASSELDEQFF. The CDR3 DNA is TGTGCCAGCAGTGAACTCGATGAGCAGTTCTTC.

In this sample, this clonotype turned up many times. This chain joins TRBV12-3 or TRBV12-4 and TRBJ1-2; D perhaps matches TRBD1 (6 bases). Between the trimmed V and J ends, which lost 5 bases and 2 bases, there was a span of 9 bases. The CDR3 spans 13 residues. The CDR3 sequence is CASSPRGNYGYTF. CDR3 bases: TGTGCCAGCAGTCCCAGGGGCAACTATGGCTACACCTTC.

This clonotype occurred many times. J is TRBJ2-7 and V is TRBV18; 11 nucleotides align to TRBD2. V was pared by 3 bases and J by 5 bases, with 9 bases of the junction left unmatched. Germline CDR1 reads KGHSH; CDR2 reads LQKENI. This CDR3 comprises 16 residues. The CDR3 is CASSPQLAGVFHEQYF. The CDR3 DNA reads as TGTGCCAGCTCACCGCAACTAGCGGGAGTATTCCACGAGCAGTACTTC.

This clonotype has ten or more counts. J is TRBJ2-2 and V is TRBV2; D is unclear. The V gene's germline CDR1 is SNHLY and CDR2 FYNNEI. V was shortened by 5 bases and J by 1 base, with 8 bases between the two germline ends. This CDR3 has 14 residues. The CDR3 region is CASSRFGNTGELFF. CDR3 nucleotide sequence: TGTGCCAGCAGTCGGTTCGGGAACACCGGGGAGCTGTTTTTT.

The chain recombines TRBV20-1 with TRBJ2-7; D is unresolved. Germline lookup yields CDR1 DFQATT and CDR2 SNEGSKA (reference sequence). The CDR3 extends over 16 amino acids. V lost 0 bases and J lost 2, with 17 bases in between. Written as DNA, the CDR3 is TGCAGTGCTAGAGATCGTAAGGTAGCCACTCCCTACGAGCAGTACTTC. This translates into CSARDRKVATPYEQYF.

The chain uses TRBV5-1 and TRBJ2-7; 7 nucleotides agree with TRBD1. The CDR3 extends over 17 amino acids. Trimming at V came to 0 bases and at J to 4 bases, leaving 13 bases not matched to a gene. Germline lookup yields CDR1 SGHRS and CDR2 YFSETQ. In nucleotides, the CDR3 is TGCGCCAGCAGCTTGGGCCCCCCGGGACAGCTCGTATACGAGCAGTACTTC. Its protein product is CASSLGPPGQLVYEQYF.

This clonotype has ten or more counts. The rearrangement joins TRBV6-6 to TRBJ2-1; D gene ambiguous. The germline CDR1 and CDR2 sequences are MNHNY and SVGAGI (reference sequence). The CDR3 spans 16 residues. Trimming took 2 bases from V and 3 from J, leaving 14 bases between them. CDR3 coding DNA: TGTGCCAGCAGTTACGTAAGAGGTTACCTCTACAATGAGCAGTTCTTC. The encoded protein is CASSYVRGYLYNEQFF.

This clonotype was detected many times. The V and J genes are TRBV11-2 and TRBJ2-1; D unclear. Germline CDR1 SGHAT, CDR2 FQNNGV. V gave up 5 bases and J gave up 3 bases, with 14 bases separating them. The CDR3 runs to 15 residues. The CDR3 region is CASSPYGSDYNEQFF. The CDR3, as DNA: TGTGCCAGCAGCCCCTATGGCTCAGACTACAATGAGCAGTTCTTC.

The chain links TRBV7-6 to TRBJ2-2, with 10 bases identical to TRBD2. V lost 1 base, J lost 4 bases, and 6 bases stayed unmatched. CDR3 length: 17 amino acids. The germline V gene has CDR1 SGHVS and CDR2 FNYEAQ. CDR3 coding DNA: TGTGCCAGCAGCTTAGGAAGCGGGAGGGCGAGCACCGGGGAGCTGTTTTTT. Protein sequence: CASSLGSGRASTGELFF.

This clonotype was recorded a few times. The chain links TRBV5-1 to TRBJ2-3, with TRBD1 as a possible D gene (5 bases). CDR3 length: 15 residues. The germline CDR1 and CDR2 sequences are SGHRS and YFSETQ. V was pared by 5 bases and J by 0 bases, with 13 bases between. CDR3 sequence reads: CASRLPQGSTDTQYF. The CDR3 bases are TGCGCCAGCAGGCTGCCGCAGGGTAGCACAGATACGCAGTATTTT. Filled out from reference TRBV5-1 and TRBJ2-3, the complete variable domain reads KAGVTQTPRYLIKTRGQQVTLSCSPISGHRSVSWYQQTPGQGLQFLFEYFSETQRNKGNFPGRFSGRQFSNSRSEMNVSTLELGDSALYLCASRLPQGSTDTQYFGPGTRLTVL.